This T cell receptor (beta chain) was captured in a study of patients and donors after allogeneic stem cell transplantation (dated by TCRdb to 2018 to 2020). The library was obtained by RT-PCR. The sequencing machine was a NextSeq 550. TCRdb reprocessing: public reads trimmed at Q25 with fastp, clones called with MiXCR, in-frame beta chains kept. Entries are consolidated by CDR3 protein sequence, retaining the most common genes and DNA. The sample profile shows more than 150,000 distinct CDR3 sequences; around two fifths of them were found once. Clones ranked in the top ten supply about 35% of the sample. About this clonotype itself: Its antigen target is currently unknown. Base-call qualities are not available, and no considerably larger clone is one nucleotide away.

The germline V gene (reference sequence) supplies CDR1 LGHDT and CDR2 YNNKEL. V is shortened by 4 bases, J by 7 bases, and the region joining them spans 17 bases. From the cysteine through the phenylalanine, the CDR3 covers 15 amino acids. Just CDR3 DNA is preserved here, 45 bases in frame from base 1. The rearrangement combines TRBV3-1 with TRBJ2-4; the D gene is possibly TRBD2, with 6 bases matching. The TCR was taken from a human donor who was either an allogeneic HSCT recipient or a stem cell or donor lymphocyte infusion donor (not recorded which). It is not recorded whose cells these are; they may come from a transplant donor. Sample: blood, either unsorted or a sorted T cell fraction (not recorded which). At the DNA level, the sequence is TGTGCCAGCAGCCCTCCTGATGGGGGGATGAACATTCAGTACTTC. Translated, it reads CASSPPDGGMNIQYF.